This passage covers 26 T cell receptor beta chains from one sample sequenced in a study of T cell responses to AZD1222 COVID-19 vaccine. Sequencing was performed with immunoSEQ multiplex PCR; in TCRdb, only in-frame clones are kept and a portion is missing. The table has some 95,000 clones, roughly 89% seen once. The input for sequencing was peripheral blood, taken on day 0 of AZD1222 vaccination. The source is an adult in good health.

This clone was detected a few times. This chain joins TRBV6-5 and TRBJ1-1; D unclear. Germline CDR1 MNHEY, CDR2 SVGAGI. Trimming took off 11 bases at V and 5 bases at J, with 15 bases between the two ends. This CDR3 contains 12 residues. The CDR3 here is CAAGRQRTEAFF. The CDR3 region has the DNA TGTGCCGCTGGCCGACAACGGACTGAAGCTTTCTTT.

This chain's CDR3 is CAVRSYNEQFF. The CDR3 coding sequence is TGTGCCGTTAGATCTTACAATGAGCAGTTCTTC. This chain uses TRBV19 with TRBJ2-1; D remains ambiguous. Germline V CDR1 and CDR2: LNHDA, SQIVND (reference sequence). The CDR3 is 11 amino acids. Trimming took 11 bases from V and 4 from J, leaving 9 bases between them.

V gene TRBV19 combines with J gene TRBJ2-7, with D perhaps TRBD1 or TRBD2 (5 bases each). This CDR3 region has 13 residues. V gave up 6 bases and J gave up 3 bases, with 12 bases separating them. Germline V CDR1 and CDR2: LNHDA, SQIVND (reference sequence). CDR3 in amino acids: CASSLGDLYEQYF. As DNA, the CDR3 is TGTGCCAGTAGCCTGGGGGACCTCTACGAGCAGTACTTC.

The chain is built from TRBV5-1 and TRBJ2-5; 10 bases agree with TRBD2. Germline loops: CDR1 SGHRS, CDR2 YFSETQ. The CDR3 is 15 amino acids. V lost 2 bases to trimming and J lost 2 bases; unmatched junction nucleotides: 3. The CDR3 DNA is TGCGCCAGCAGCTTCTCAGCGGGGGGGCAAGAGACCCAGTACTTC. Translation: CASSFSAGGQETQYF.

The V and J genes are TRBV7-2 and TRBJ2-7; tentative D call: TRBD2 (5 bases). The germline V gene has CDR1 SGHTA and CDR2 FQGNSA. Trimming removed 1 base at V and 6 bases at J, with 13 bases between. The CDR3 spans 14 residues. CDR3: CASSLEAGSPEQYF. CDR3 DNA: TGTGCCAGCAGCTTAGAGGCGGGTTCTCCCGAGCAGTACTTC.

The V and J genes are TRBV7-9 and TRBJ1-4; D gene uncertain. V was shortened by 4 bases and J by 8 bases, with 17 bases between the two germline ends. The CDR3 length is 15 residues. Germline V gene sequence: CDR1 SEHNR, CDR2 FQNEAQ (reference sequence). CDR3 sequence: CASSSRPLEFEKLFF. The CDR3 DNA follows: TGTGCCAGCAGCTCGCGACCTCTGGAGTTCGAAAAACTGTTTTTT.

This sequence joins TRBV3-1 (or the pseudogene TRBV3-2) and TRBJ1-2, with a tentative D call TRBD1 (5 bases). The CDR3 loop spans 14 amino acids. V gave up 1 base and J gave up 7 bases, with 13 bases separating them. Germline CDR1 LGHDT, CDR2 YNNKEL (reference sequence). This CDR3 is CASSQGGVGGGYTF. CDR3 nucleotides: TGTGCCAGCAGCCAAGGAGGGGTAGGTGGTGGCTACACCTTC.

The CDR3 DNA sequence: TGCGCCAGCAGCCAAGATAAGGACAGGAACCTGAATGAAAAACTGTTTTTT. As protein: CASSQDKDRNLNEKLFF. The chain is built from TRBV4-1 and TRBJ1-4; TRBD1 aligns across 7 bases. The V gene's germline CDR1 is MGHRA and CDR2 YSYEKL. V gave up 0 bases and J gave up 5 bases; unmatched junction bases: 9. The CDR3 length is 17 residues.

The V gene is TRBV11-2, the J gene TRBJ1-6; 7 nucleotides match TRBD1. Trimming removed 6 bases from V and 3 bases from J; junction bases left unmatched: 5. The CDR3 consists of 15 residues. Germline-derived CDR1 and CDR2 are SGHAT and FQNNGV. CDR3 sequence: CASSSTGVYNSPLHF. CDR3 nucleotide sequence: TGTGCCAGCAGTTCCACAGGGGTCTATAATTCACCCCTCCACTTT.

J is TRBJ1-1 and V is TRBV27, with D tentatively TRBD1 (6 bases). Germline V CDR1 and CDR2: MNHEY, SMNVEV (reference sequence). V was pared by 2 bases and J by 0 bases, with 10 bases between. The CDR3 spans 15 residues. For the CDR3, the DNA is TGTGCCAGCAGTTTAGGTGGGGGCCTGAACACTGAAGCTTTCTTT. Translating gives CASSLGGGLNTEAFF.

The chain recombines TRBV5-6 with TRBJ1-2; D gene unclear. V was trimmed by 5 bases and J by 4 bases, leaving 12 bases between them. From germline, CDR1 is SGHDT and CDR2 YYEEEE. The CDR3 is made up of 13 amino acids. CDR3 residues: CASSPTSIYGYTF. The CDR3 bases are TGTGCCAGCAGTCCGACATCCATCTATGGCTACACCTTC. The variable domain in full, completed from reference TRBV5-6 and TRBJ1-2, reads DAGVTQSPTHLIKTRGQQVTLRCSPKSGHDTVSWYQQALGQGPQFIFQYYEEEERQRGNFPDRFSGHQFPNYSSELNVNALLLGDSALYLCASSPTSIYGYTFGSGTRLTVV.

The chain carries TRBV5-1 and TRBJ2-3; D call uncertain. V lost 0 bases to trimming and J lost 4 bases, with 3 bases between them. The CDR3 totals 12 residues. Germline V gene data show CDR1 as SGHRS and CDR2 as YFSETQ. The chain's CDR3 is CASSLVSDTQYF. The CDR3 region has the DNA TGCGCCAGCAGCTTGGTTTCAGATACGCAGTATTTT.

The chain couples TRBV27 to TRBJ2-2; D is uncertain. V was trimmed by 3 bases and J by 5 bases, leaving 10 bases between them. The CDR3 totals 14 residues. Germline V gene lookup returns CDR1 MNHEY and CDR2 SMNVEV (reference sequence). DNA for the CDR3: TGTGCCAGCAGTTTGGCTTTGGGGACCGGGGAGCTGTTTTTT. Translation: CASSLALGTGELFF.

J is TRBJ1-1 and V is TRBV9; D is unclear. CDR3 length: 15 amino acids. Trimming cost V 2 bases and J 0 bases, with 11 bases left between them. The germline CDR1 and CDR2 sequences are SGDLS and YYNGEE. In DNA, the CDR3 is TGTGCCAGCAGCGTCTCGACGGTCCTGAACACTGAAGCTTTCTTT. Translating it yields CASSVSTVLNTEAFF.

The CDR3 loop is CASSLDGASGAINEQFF. The CDR3 DNA sequence: TGTGCCAGCAGCTTGGATGGGGCTAGCGGGGCCATCAATGAGCAGTTCTTC. The chain uses TRBV5-8 and TRBJ2-1; 9 bases map to TRBD2. CDR1 and CDR2 (germline): SGHTS, YDEGEE. CDR3 size: 17 residues. V lost 0 bases to trimming and J lost 6 bases; unmatched junction nucleotides: 10.

This chain joins TRBV5-1 and TRBJ2-7; tentative D call: TRBD2 (5 bases). Germline V lookup: CDR1 SGHRS, CDR2 YFSETQ. The CDR3 is 11 residues long. Between the trimmed V and J ends, which lost 3 bases and 7 bases, there was a span of 8 bases. CDR3 nucleotides: TGCGCCAGCAGCTCTGAGGGTGAGCAGTACTTC. It translates to CASSSEGEQYF.

This chain links TRBV5-4 with TRBJ1-6; D may be TRBD1 (5 bases). Germline V gives CDR1 SGHNT, CDR2 YYREEE (reference sequence). CDR3 length equals 15 residues. V dropped 5 bases and J dropped 10 bases, with 19 bases sitting between them. CDR3 protein: CASSLGPPEYSPLHF. The CDR3 coding sequence is TGTGCCAGCAGTCTGGGACCCCCAGAGTACTCACCCCTCCACTTT.

The chain employs TRBV7-2 and TRBJ1-3; 7 bases agree with TRBD1. The CDR3 loop spans 14 amino acids. Trimming cost V 5 bases and J 1 base; bases outside gene matches: 2. From germline, CDR1 is SGHTA and CDR2 FQGNSA. The DNA of the CDR3 is TGTGCCAGCAGCACGACAGGGTCTGGAAACACCATATATTTT. Encoded protein: CASSTTGSGNTIYF.

This chain uses TRBV12-2 with TRBJ2-7; no DNA check was done on the table's D call, TRBD2. TRBV12-2 is described as a pseudogene. CDR3 length equals 15 residues. The CDR3 DNA sequence: TGTGCAAGTCGCCTGACGCCAATCGGGGGGTACGAGCAGTACTTC. Protein product: CASRLTPIGGYEQYF.

This rearrangement joins TRBV27 to TRBJ1-2, with 7 positions matching TRBD1. Germline lookup yields CDR1 MNHEY and CDR2 SMNVEV (reference sequence). CDR3 length: 13 amino acids. Trimming cost V 5 bases and J 6 bases; bases outside gene matches: 6. CDR3 in amino acids: CASSLGGGDGYTF. The CDR3 coding sequence is TGTGCCAGCAGTCTAGGGGGCGGAGATGGCTACACCTTC.

This clone was counted once. Other nucleotide sequences in the sample specify the same CDR3. The chain is built from TRBV5-5 and TRBJ2-7; the match to TRBD1 covers 7 bases. Germline values: CDR1 SGHKS, CDR2 YYEKEE (reference sequence). V was pared by 2 bases and J by 7 bases, with 3 bases of the junction left unmatched. The CDR3 spans 12 residues. CDR3 nucleotide sequence: TGTGCCAGCAGCTTTACAGGGGAGGAGCAGTACTTC. Its protein product is CASSFTGEEQYF. The whole variable domain, remainder taken from reference TRBV5-5 and TRBJ2-7, is DAGVTQSPTHLIKTRGQQVTLRCSPISGHKSVSWYQQVLGQGPQFIFQYYEKEERGRGNFPDRFSARQFPNYSSELNVNALLLGDSALYLCASSFTGEEQYFGPGTRLTVT.

Only one count was recorded for this clone. V is TRBV6-5 and J is TRBJ1-2; 9 bases map to TRBD1. This CDR3 is built from 13 residues. Per the germline V gene, CDR1 is MNHEY and CDR2 is SVGAGI. J was trimmed by 2 bases and V by 8 bases; bases with no gene match: 3. Written as DNA, the CDR3 is TGTGCCAGCGCCGGACAGGGGAACTATGGCTACACCTTC. Amino acids: CASAGQGNYGYTF.

CDR3 sequence reads: CASSQGSGSPYGYTF. CDR3 DNA sequence: TGCGCCAGCAGCCAAGGCTCAGGGAGCCCCTATGGCTACACCTTC. The V call is TRBV4-3, the J call TRBJ1-2; D may be TRBD1 (5 bases). CDR3 size: 15 residues. Trimming removed 1 base at V and 4 bases at J, with 13 bases between. In germline, CDR1 is LGHNA, CDR2 YSLEER.

V and J are TRBV28 and TRBJ1-4, with D unresolved. The V end was cut by 8 bases, the J end by 3 bases, with 19 bases between. The CDR3 covers 16 residues. Per germline, CDR1 MDHEN and CDR2 SYDVKM. The CDR3 sequence is CASLPGPWASNEKLFF. CDR3 bases: TGTGCCAGCTTACCGGGCCCATGGGCCTCTAATGAAAAACTGTTTTTT.

DNA for the CDR3: TGTGCCAGTAGTCTACGCGCAGGAGAGACCCAGTACTTC. Protein sequence: CASSLRAGETQYF. The genes are TRBV19 and TRBJ2-5, with D hard to call. CDR3 size: 13 residues. Trimming shortened V by 5 bases and J by 4 bases, and 11 bases separated the two germline ends. Looked up from germline, CDR1 is LNHDA and CDR2 is SQIVND (reference sequence).

The genes are TRBV27 and TRBJ1-1; no clear D. There are 14 residues in the CDR3. The ends were cut back, 5 bases at V and 6 bases at J, with 16 bases in the middle. CDR1 is MNHEY and CDR2 is SMNVEV in the germline V gene (reference sequence). The CDR3 DNA reads as TGTGCCAGCAGTAAGAAGGTGGGCATCGCTGAAGCTTTCTTT. The encoded protein is CASSKKVGIAEAFF.